This T cell receptor beta chain was identified during a study of cytomegalovirus exposure and HLA in healthy donors. As for the study in general: Within the Caucasian-associated ancestry cluster were roughly 79% of the approximately 400 genotyped donors. Points from the study as a whole: Common viral pathogens seemed to be connected with several of the most significant clusters, according to a later analysis. Clonal expansion was found to be greater in HLA-associated TCR beta chains than in equally common others in a later analysis. Available immune exposure information covered CMV serostatus only.

On this clone: Its target is unknown.

Primers included in the PCR were 60 Vbeta and 13 Jbeta primers. Repertoires were generated with immunoSEQ multiplex PCR, while TCRdb's copy carries only in-frame clones and drops some. The table records over 100,000 clones, approximately 82% of them present only once. The germline CDR1 and CDR2 sequences are MNHNY and SVGAGI (reference sequence). With V trimmed by 6 bases and J by 4 bases, 10 bases remained unmatched. The CDR3 is 15 residues long. This clonotype originated in a female donor in good health and CMV-seronegative. The chain combines TRBV6-6 with TRBJ2-5; 8 nucleotides align to TRBD1. The sample comprised PBMCs. The CDR3 sequence is CASRYRRQGAETQYF. The CDR3 DNA follows: TGTGCCAGCAGATACAGGAGGCAGGGGGCAGAGACCCAGTACTTC.